These T cell receptor beta chains were read from a single sample in a study of OX40 agonist ivuxolimab in advanced cancers. Profiled with immunoSEQ multiplex PCR; TCRdb holds only in-frame clones, not every one. In the table there are 60,000 to 70,000 clones, about 90% of which are singletons. Sequences were derived from CD4+ or CD8+ T cells sorted from blood, sampled in a trial of the OX40 agonist ivuxolimab. The receptors here all came from an adult with an advanced solid tumor such as melanoma, head and neck, liver or kidney cancer. The conserved cysteine and the conserved F or W are not part of the CDR3 here.

TRBJ2-7,TRBV28,ASSLGGKGYEQY
TRBJ1-4,TRBV29-1,SVEEGTREKLF
TRBJ2-1,TRBV19,ASSKGANEQF
TRBJ2-2,TRBV5-6,ASSSALTSGGLGTGELF
TRBJ1-2,TRBV28,ASLSGVSYGYT
TRBJ1-4,TRBV7-6,ASSLGTGLTNEKLF
TRBJ2-4,TRBV5-1,ASSPQVGGTSGNIQY
TRBJ1-2,TRBV27,ASKSTGQGAGYT
TRBJ2-7,TRBV7-8,ASSLAPRATLYEQY
NA,TRBV7-6,ASSFPGNYEQY
TRBJ1-1,TRBV5-1,ASSLATSRESTEAF
TRBJ2-7,TRBV10-2,ATEAGTSKNEQY
TRBJ1-2,TRBV19,ASRSGLDYGYT
TRBJ1-2,TRBV6-5,ASSYFAGTGNGYT
TRBJ1-4,TRBV28,ASIAGFNEKLF
TRBJ1-1,TRBV5-8,ASSSRTGRGAEAF
TRBJ2-7,TRBV6-5,ASSLDSSSYEQY
TRBJ2-2,TRBV6-5,ASMASGSVGELF
TRBJ2-7,TRBV6-1,ASSRGLYEQY
TRBJ1-3,TRBV5-1,ASSLGSTTSGNTIY
TRBJ2-2,TRBV29-1,SPDRQGVTGELF
NA,TRBV10-3,AISDGTPYEQY
TRBJ2-7,TRBV27,ASILAGGHSYEQY
TRBJ1-2,TRBV14,ASSPGRPPYGYT
TRBJ2-7,TRBV28,ASSSLREQY
TRBJ2-1,TRBV11-2,ASSLDLGSGSNNEQF
TRBJ1-6,TRBV20-1,SAWGTPLH
TRBJ2-5,TRBV6-8,ASSIKRQETQY
TRBJ2-1,TRBV7-2,ASSYLAYLDTGSGEQF